This T cell receptor beta chain was captured by sequencing in a study of T cell responses to AZD1222 COVID-19 vaccine (dated by TCRdb to the early 2020s). Looking at the study overall: TCR sequencing covered some 240 trial participants: about 210 given two doses of AZD1222 and 26 given two doses of MenACWY control vaccine. Enrollment into the trials was organized by age into subgroups of 18-55, 56-69 and 70-plus years, and those subgroups contained roughly 140, 27 and 60 TCR-sequenced participants, respectively.

The CDR3 regions of human TCRbeta chains were subjected to immunosequencing. The published analysis was carried out like this. TCRs in the repertoires were matched against a reference library of SARS-CoV-2-specific TCRs that had been generated with the MIRA antigen-specificity platform. Breadth was defined as the fraction of unique TCRs that were SARS-CoV-2-associated, and depth was defined as the fraction of total T cells that were SARS-CoV-2-associated. Using the MIRA data, each spike-specific TCR was assigned both to the spike region to which the TCR was reactive and to a CD4 or CD8 class. Log10-transformed breadth and depth values were compared by one-way ANOVA with Sidak's multiple comparisons tests. Held by TCRdb, this immuneACCESS table contains in-frame sequences only and omits some clones. Under half of the omission traces to an unresolved V gene where checked; the cause of the rest is unknown. The V and J calls and clone size were taken over from that table, and D and trimming were inferred from the DNA. The sample profile shows some 140,000 clones; roughly 90% of them were found once. Of the sample, 5.5% is held by the ten largest clones.

As concerns this clone: Its antigen remains undetermined. No quality values exist for individual bases; no much larger clone is one base distant.

The label giving this sample's time point can be read as: baseline before first vaccination. This specimen's treatment or condition label, per the study, means: meningococcal conjugate vaccine given as trial control. Vaccinee samples came from UK trials COV001 and COV002, including a single-blind randomized controlled phase 2/3 trial of AZD1222 (ChAdOx1 nCoV-19) in healthy adults. Trial participant PBMC samples were collected at day 0 and day 28 after the second dose for TCRbeta chain sequencing. V is reduced by 4 bases and J by 2 bases, leaving a spacing of 12 bases between them. Per the germline V gene, MRHNA is the CDR1 and SNTAGT is the CDR2. Reading from cysteine to phenylalanine, the CDR3 counts 16 amino acids. Just CDR3 DNA is preserved here, 48 bases in frame from base 1. General findings and caveats noted by the study authors: Participants were mostly white British and included more females than males, and it was suggested by the authors that clonal diversity may have been underestimated. After two AZD1222 doses, both the breadth and the depth of spike-specific TCRs were significantly higher than at day 0 and than in MenACWY recipients. Because no day 14 peak-response samples were available, the repertoires could be characterized only after the peak T cell response. In the small 56-69-year group, the increase in depth fell short of significance, most likely because of low power. Vaccine-associated CD4 TCRs spanned the whole spike protein, with dominant responses in regions 160-218 and 743-854. Conclusions about previously exposed vaccinees are limited because only six or seven AZD1222 recipients were SARS-CoV-2 seropositive at baseline. Reportedly, close to half of the unique spike-specific TCRs recognized epitopes lying outside the regions that are mutated in the B.1.351 and B.1.1.7 variants.

This sequence uses TRBV6-4 and TRBJ2-6, with TRBD1 as a weak D call on 6 bases. This TCR came from an adult in good health. The sequencing here drew on peripheral blood, taken on day 0 of MenACWY control vaccination. The nucleotides read TGTGCCAGCAGTGTGGACAGCTCCCCTGGGGCCAACGTCCTGACTTTC. Translated, this is CASSVDSSPGANVLTF.